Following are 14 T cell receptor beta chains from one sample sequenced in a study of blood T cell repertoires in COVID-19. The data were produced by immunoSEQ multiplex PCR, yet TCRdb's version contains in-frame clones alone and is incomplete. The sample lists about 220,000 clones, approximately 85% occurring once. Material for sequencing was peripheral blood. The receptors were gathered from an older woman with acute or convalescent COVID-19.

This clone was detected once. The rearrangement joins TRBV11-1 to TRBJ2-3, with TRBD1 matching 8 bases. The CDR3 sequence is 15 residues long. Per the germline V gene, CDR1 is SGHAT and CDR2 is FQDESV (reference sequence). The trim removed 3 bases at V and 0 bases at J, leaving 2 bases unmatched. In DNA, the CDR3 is TGTGCCAGCAGCTTCGGACAGGGAAGCACAGATACGCAGTATTTT. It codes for CASSFGQGSTDTQYF.

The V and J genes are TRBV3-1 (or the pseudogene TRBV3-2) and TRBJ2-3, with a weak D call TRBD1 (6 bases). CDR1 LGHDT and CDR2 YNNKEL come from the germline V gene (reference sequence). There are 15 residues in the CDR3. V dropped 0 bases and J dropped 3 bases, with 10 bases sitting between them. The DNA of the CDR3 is TGTGCCAGCAGCCAAGAACTGAGGGGGACAGATACGCAGTATTTT. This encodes CASSQELRGTDTQYF.

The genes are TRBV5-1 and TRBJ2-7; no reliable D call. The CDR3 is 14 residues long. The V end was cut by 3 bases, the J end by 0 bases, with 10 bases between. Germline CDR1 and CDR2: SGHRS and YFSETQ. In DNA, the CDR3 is TGCGCCAGCAGCTCTGACTCGATCTCCTACGAGCAGTACTTC. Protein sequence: CASSSDSISYEQYF.

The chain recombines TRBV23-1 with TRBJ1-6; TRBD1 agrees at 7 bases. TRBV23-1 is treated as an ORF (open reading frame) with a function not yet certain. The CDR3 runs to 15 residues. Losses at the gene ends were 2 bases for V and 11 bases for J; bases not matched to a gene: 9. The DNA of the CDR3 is TGCGCCAGCAGTCAAATGACAGGGTACTTTACACCCCTCCACTTT. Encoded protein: CASSQMTGYFTPLHF.

CDR3 nucleotide sequence: TGTGCCAGCATCCCAAGGGACAGTACGTGGACTGAAGCTTTCTTT. Encoded protein: CASIPRDSTWTEAFF. This chain connects TRBV7-2 to TRBJ1-1, with TRBD1 matching over 7 bases. The CDR3 is 15 amino acids. Per germline, CDR1 SGHTA and CDR2 FQGNSA. Losses at the gene ends were 7 bases for V and 5 bases for J; bases not matched to a gene: 13.

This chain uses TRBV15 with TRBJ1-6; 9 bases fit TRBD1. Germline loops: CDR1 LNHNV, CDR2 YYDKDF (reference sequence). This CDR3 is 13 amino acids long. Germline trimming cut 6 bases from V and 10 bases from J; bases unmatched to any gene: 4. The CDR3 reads CATRRDRVSPLHF. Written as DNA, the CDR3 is TGTGCCACCAGGCGGGACAGGGTCTCACCCCTCCACTTT.

CDR3 amino acids: CASSPQRDRGQETQYF. The CDR3 nucleotides are TGTGCCAGCAGCCCACAAAGGGACAGGGGACAAGAGACCCAGTACTTC. The chain couples TRBV7-2 to TRBJ2-5; 10 bases map to TRBD1. Germline loops: CDR1 SGHTA, CDR2 FQGNSA. The V segment lost 5 bases and the J segment 2 bases; nucleotides outside the gene matches: 8. The CDR3 has 16 residues.

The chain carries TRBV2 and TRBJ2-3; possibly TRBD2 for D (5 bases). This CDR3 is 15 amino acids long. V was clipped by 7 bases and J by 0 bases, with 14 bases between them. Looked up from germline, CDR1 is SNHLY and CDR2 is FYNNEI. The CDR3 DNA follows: TGTGCCAGCACCTTGGACTCGACTAGCACAGATACGCAGTATTTT. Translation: CASTLDSTSTDTQYF.

The CDR3 sequence: CASIPLELIYNEQFF. Written as DNA, the CDR3 is TGTGCCAGCATACCCCTAGAGTTGATTTACAATGAGCAGTTCTTC. This chain uses TRBV7-2 with TRBJ2-1; no clear D gene. The CDR3 contains 15 residues. V dropped 7 bases and J dropped 4 bases, with 17 bases sitting between them. CDR1 is SGHTA, CDR2 FQGNSA, per germline.

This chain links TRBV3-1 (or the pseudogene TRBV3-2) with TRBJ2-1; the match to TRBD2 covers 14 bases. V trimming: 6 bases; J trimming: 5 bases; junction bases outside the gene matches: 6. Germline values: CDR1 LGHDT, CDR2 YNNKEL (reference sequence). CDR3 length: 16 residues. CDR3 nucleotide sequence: TGTGCCAGCAGTCGGATGGGACTAGCGGGGGACAATGAGCAGTTCTTC. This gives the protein CASSRMGLAGDNEQFF.

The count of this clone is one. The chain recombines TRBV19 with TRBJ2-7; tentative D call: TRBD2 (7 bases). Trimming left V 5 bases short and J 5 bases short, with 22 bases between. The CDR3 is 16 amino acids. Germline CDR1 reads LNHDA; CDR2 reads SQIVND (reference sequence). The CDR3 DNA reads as TGTGCCAGTAGTCCCCTAGGGGGGGATTCTACTAACGAGCAGTACTTC. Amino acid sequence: CASSPLGGDSTNEQYF.

The CDR3 DNA reads as TGTGCCAGCTCAGGAGAGGGGGATTCACCCCTCCACTTT. It is translated as CASSGEGDSPLHF. The genes are TRBV18 and TRBJ1-6, with D perhaps TRBD1 (6 bases). Germline loops: CDR1 KGHSH, CDR2 LQKENI. CDR3 length: 13 amino acids. The V end lost 5 bases, the J end lost 8 bases, and 10 bases lay between the germline ends.

The CDR3 nucleotides read TGTGCCAGCAGTATCCAGAGAAGCCGACTCCATTCACCCCTCCACTTT. Its protein product is CASSIQRSRLHSPLHF. The chain has TRBV6-2 or TRBV6-3 and TRBJ1-6; no firm D call. CDR1 is MNHEY and CDR2 is SVGEGT in the germline V gene. V lost 5 bases and J 8 bases, leaving 19 bases between the germline ends. The CDR3 is made up of 16 amino acids.

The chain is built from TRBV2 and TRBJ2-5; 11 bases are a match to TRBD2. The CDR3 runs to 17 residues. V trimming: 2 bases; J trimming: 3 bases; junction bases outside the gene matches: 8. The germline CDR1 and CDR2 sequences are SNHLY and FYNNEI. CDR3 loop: CASSEQAMTSGEETQYF. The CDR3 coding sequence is TGTGCCAGCAGTGAACAGGCGATGACTAGCGGGGAAGAGACCCAGTACTTC.